Below, 12 T cell receptor beta chains from the same sample are listed, as sequenced in a study of blood T cells in healthy people across ages. Together with a sample-barcoded 5' primer, a J-beta primer mix was included in a second PCR lasting about 7 to 11 cycles. TCRdb processed the 5' RACE reads anew with MiXCR; each CDR3 protein has one entry. The sample records around 800,000 distinct CDR3 sequences, under 30% being singletons. This sample was also put to use in a study of T cells of mothers and their children.

Sequenced input: blood. Every receptor here comes from a boy between 10 and 17 years old in good health.

The sample holds a few counts of this clonotype. The chain links TRBV20-1 to TRBJ2-3; TRBD1 agrees at 10 bases. Germline CDR1 is DFQATT and CDR2 is SNEGSKA (reference sequence). CDR3 length: 14 residues. Trimming took 5 bases from V and 5 from J; bases not matched to a gene: 7. CDR3 protein: CSAPPRTGGDTQYF. Here the CDR3 DNA reads TGCAGTGCTCCACCACGGACAGGGGGAGATACGCAGTATTTT.

This sequence joins TRBV6-1 and TRBJ2-5; D not certain. The CDR3 length is 11 residues. Germline V CDR1 and CDR2: MNHNS, SASEGT. Trimming stripped 0 bases from V and 6 bases from J, with 2 bases between. The CDR3 bases are TGTGCCAGCAGTGAAGCCCAGACCCAGTACTTC. It encodes CASSEAQTQYF.

V usage is TRBV7-9 and J usage is TRBJ2-7; 8 bases line up with TRBD1. Germline lookup yields CDR1 SEHNR and CDR2 FQNEAQ (reference sequence). V dropped 4 bases and J dropped 0; count of bases not matched to a gene: 11. CDR3 size: 17 residues. The CDR3 loop reads CASSSGAGQGGSYEQYF. CDR3 DNA sequence: TGTGCCAGCAGCTCTGGAGCTGGACAGGGAGGCTCCTACGAGCAGTACTTC.

This clonotype occurred a few times. The rearrangement joins TRBV9 to TRBJ2-5; 9 bases fit TRBD2. The germline V gene encodes CDR1 SGDLS and CDR2 YYNGEE. The CDR3 is 16 amino acids. With 1 base clipped from V and 6 bases from J, the junction kept 10 bases outside the gene matches. As DNA, the CDR3 is TGTGCCAGCAGCGTAAGGGATCGCGGGGGGGCGAAGACCCAGTACTTC. This gives the protein CASSVRDRGGAKTQYF.

This clonotype came up a few times. V is TRBV7-9 and J is TRBJ1-1; 7 bases fit TRBD1. CDR3 length: 15 amino acids. V shed 5 bases, J shed 5 bases, and the junction held 11 bases outside the gene matches. Germline assignment: CDR1 SEHNR and CDR2 FQNEAQ (reference sequence). The DNA of the CDR3 is TGTGCCAGCAGCCCCCTATCCTCCAGGGGGACTGAAGCTTTCTTT. Translation gives CASSPLSSRGTEAFF.

V and J are TRBV5-1 and TRBJ2-5, with D possibly called TRBD1 or TRBD2 (5 bases each). CDR1 and CDR2 (germline): SGHRS, YFSETQ. The V end was cut by 9 bases, the J end by 4 bases, with 16 bases between. This CDR3 spans 13 amino acids. In DNA, the CDR3 is TGCGCCACCCAGGGAACGGGGAGAGAGACCCAGTACTTC. Translation gives CATQGTGRETQYF.

This clonotype was counted only a few times. The genes are TRBV5-6 and TRBJ1-1; D remains unclear. CDR3 length: 12 amino acids. Germline CDR1 is SGHDT and CDR2 is YYEEEE. The ends were cut back, 0 bases at V and 6 bases at J, with 6 bases in the middle. Here the CDR3 DNA reads TGTGCCAGCAGCTTGGACTATGCTGAAGCTTTCTTT. It yields the protein CASSLDYAEAFF. The full variable domain, completed using reference TRBV5-6 and TRBJ1-1, is DAGVTQSPTHLIKTRGQQVTLRCSPKSGHDTVSWYQQALGQGPQFIFQYYEEEERQRGNFPDRFSGHQFPNYSSELNVNALLLGDSALYLCASSLDYAEAFFGQGTRLTVV.

This chain connects TRBV29-1 to TRBJ2-5; D might be TRBD1 (5 bases). This CDR3 spans 11 amino acids. Germline V gene data show CDR1 as SQVTM and CDR2 as ANQGSEA. V lost 7 bases and J lost 7, with 13 bases in between. The CDR3 region is CSADSPGTQYF. CDR3 nucleotide sequence: TGCAGCGCTGACAGCCCAGGGACCCAGTACTTC.

The chain uses TRBV5-1 and TRBJ1-3; D uncertain. V lost 2 bases, J lost 9 bases, and 12 bases lay in between. CDR3 length: 13 amino acids. Germline V lookup: CDR1 SGHRS, CDR2 YFSETQ. This CDR3 is CASSLAARSTIYF. The CDR3 bases are TGCGCCAGCAGCTTAGCCGCTCGGAGCACCATATATTTT.

This clonotype appeared a few times. Mismatch with germline at one junction end may stem from a read error. The chain carries TRBV11-2 and TRBJ2-1, with D hard to call. Germline V gene data show CDR1 as SGHAT and CDR2 as FQNNGV. The CDR3 consists of 15 residues. CDR3 bases: TGTGCCAGCAGCCTAGAAAGTTTGTCCTACAATGAGCAGTTCTTC. It specifies CASSLESLSYNEQFF.

J is TRBJ2-1 and V is TRBV20-1, with D maybe TRBD2 (7 bases). The V gene's germline CDR1 is DFQATT and CDR2 SNEGSKA (reference sequence). V was trimmed by 0 bases and J by 0 bases, leaving 18 bases between them. The CDR3 totals 18 residues. The CDR3 region is CSARDGLGGASSYNEQFF. CDR3 DNA sequence: TGCAGTGCTAGAGATGGGTTGGGGGGGGCGAGCTCCTACAATGAGCAGTTCTTC.

This clonotype has more than one count but fewer than ten. The chain is built from TRBV12-3 or TRBV12-4 and TRBJ1-1; D not resolved. With 5 bases removed from V and 1 base from J, the gap between germline ends came to 11 bases. The CDR3 spans 14 residues. The CDR3 loop is CASSPTDGNTEAFF. CDR3 DNA sequence: TGTGCCAGCAGTCCGACGGACGGGAACACTGAAGCTTTCTTT.